One and the same sample provided the 17 T cell receptor beta chains below, sequenced in a study of OX40 agonist ivuxolimab in advanced cancers. The method was immunoSEQ multiplex PCR; TCRdb's version includes in-frame clones alone and lacks a portion of them. The table includes 80,000 or so clones, roughly 85% detected once. Material: CD4+ or CD8+ T cells sorted from blood, obtained in a trial of the OX40 agonist ivuxolimab. These receptors were collected from an adult with an advanced solid tumor such as melanoma, head and neck, liver or kidney cancer.

The gene calls are TRBV19 and TRBJ1-2; a weak D match, TRBD1 (5 bases). The V and J ends lost 5 bases and 8 bases respectively, with 15 bases between them. The V gene's germline CDR1 is LNHDA and CDR2 SQIVND (reference sequence). This CDR3 is built from 13 residues. For the CDR3, the DNA is TGTGCCAGTAGTCCGAGACAAGGGGCGGGCTACACCTTC. This translates into CASSPRQGAGYTF.

The chain recombines TRBV4-3 with TRBJ1-2, with 9 bases identical to TRBD1. V was pared by 3 bases and J by 4 bases, with 6 bases of the junction left unmatched. Germline V gives CDR1 LGHNA, CDR2 YSLEER. The CDR3 sequence is 15 residues long. CDR3 DNA sequence: TGCGCCAGCAGCCAGGACAGGGGACCCTCCTATGGCTACACCTTC. Protein product: CASSQDRGPSYGYTF.

CDR3 protein: CASMLAGVLGTQYF. In nucleotides, the CDR3 is TGTGCCAGCATGTTAGCGGGAGTCTTGGGGACCCAGTACTTC. The gene calls are TRBV2 and TRBJ2-5; TRBD2 matches 9 bases. The germline CDR1 and CDR2 sequences are SNHLY and FYNNEI. The CDR3 has 14 residues. V lost 7 bases and J lost 7; bases outside the gene matches: 10.

V gene TRBV11-2 combines with J gene TRBJ2-3, with D possibly being TRBD1 (6 bases). The CDR3 spans 14 residues. V lost 6 bases and J lost 4, with 14 bases in between. Germline loops: CDR1 SGHAT, CDR2 FQNNGV. The CDR3 loop is CASSSTGLPDTQYF. The CDR3 bases are TGTGCCAGCAGTTCTACAGGGCTACCAGATACGCAGTATTTT. The whole variable domain, remainder taken from reference TRBV11-2 and TRBJ2-3, is EAGVAQSPRYKIIEKRQSVAFWCNPISGHATLYWYQQILGQGPKLLIQFQNNGVVDDSQLPKDRFSAERLKGVDSTLKIQPAKLEDSAVYLCASSSTGLPDTQYFGPGTRLTVL.

The V call is TRBV4-3, the J call TRBJ2-5, with D maybe TRBD1 (6 bases). Per the germline V gene, CDR1 is LGHNA and CDR2 is YSLEER. The CDR3 sequence is 14 residues long. The V and J ends lost 2 bases and 6 bases respectively, with 13 bases between them. CDR3 bases: TGCGCCAGCAGCCAATTAGGAACAGGGAAGACCCAGTACTTC. Encoded protein: CASSQLGTGKTQYF.

The V and J genes are TRBV15 and TRBJ2-7; D gene uncertain. Trimming left V 5 bases short and J 0 bases short, with 11 bases between. CDR3 length: 14 residues. Germline V gene data show CDR1 as LNHNV and CDR2 as YYDKDF (reference sequence). CDR3 protein: CATSLRLDSYEQYF. The CDR3 DNA reads as TGTGCCACCAGCCTGCGTCTAGACTCCTACGAGCAGTACTTC. The whole variable domain, filled in from reference TRBV15 and TRBJ2-7, reads DAMVIQNPRYQVTQFGKPVTLSCSQTLNHNVMYWYQQKSSQAPKLLFHYYDKDFNNEADTPDNFQSRRPNTSFCFLDIRSPGLGDTAMYLCATSLRLDSYEQYFGPGTRLTVT.

This clone was recorded once. The chain joins TRBV19 to TRBJ2-1; 14 bases align to TRBD2. CDR1 is LNHDA and CDR2 is SQIVND in the germline V gene (reference sequence). The V segment lost 3 bases and the J segment 8 bases; nucleotides outside the gene matches: 6. CDR3 length: 16 residues. CDR3 nucleotide sequence: TGTGCCAGTAGTATCCCGACTAGCGGGAGGGGGGATGAGCAGTTCTTC. Amino acids: CASSIPTSGRGDEQFF.

In regard to this clone: The junction differs from germline at one of its ends, possibly a read error. The rearrangement uses TRBV6-1 and TRBJ2-4, with TRBD2 as a possible D gene (6 bases). CDR1 and CDR2 (germline): MNHNS, SASEGT. CDR3 size: 14 residues. The CDR3 reads CASREGTVQNIQYF. CDR3 sequence (DNA): TGTGCCAGCAGAGAAGGGACTGTTCAAAACATTCAGTACTTC.

The V and J genes are TRBV18 and TRBJ2-1; D uncertain. The CDR3 consists of 16 residues. The V and J ends lost 0 bases and 5 bases respectively, with 14 bases between them. Germline CDR1 and CDR2: KGHSH and LQKENI. The DNA for the CDR3 is TGTGCCAGCTCACCACCCACCATGGCGAGAGACAATGAGCAGTTCTTC. Its translation: CASSPPTMARDNEQFF.

The chain links TRBV4-1 to TRBJ1-6; 11 bases align to TRBD1. This CDR3 has 16 amino acids. Trimming at V came to 0 bases and at J to 10 bases, leaving 5 bases not matched to a gene. CDR1 is MGHRA and CDR2 is YSYEKL in the germline V gene. In DNA, the CDR3 is TGCGCCAGCAGCCAAGACCGGGACAGGGGGAGATCACCCCTCCACTTT. It specifies CASSQDRDRGRSPLHF.

This clone was detected only a few times. The chain couples TRBV28 to TRBJ2-3; possible D gene TRBD2, 5 bases. Germline loops: CDR1 MDHEN, CDR2 SYDVKM. Trimming took 5 bases from V and 4 from J, leaving 13 bases between them. CDR3 size: 14 residues. DNA of the CDR3: TGTGCCAGCAGTACCCGACCCGGGGCAGATACGCAGTATTTT. The encoded protein is CASSTRPGADTQYF.

This clone was observed a handful of times. The rearrangement links TRBV4-1 to TRBJ2-1; no clear D. In germline, CDR1 is MGHRA, CDR2 YSYEKL. The V and J ends lost 4 bases and 6 bases respectively, with 16 bases between them. The CDR3 has 15 amino acids. The chain's CDR3 is CASSPPGSSRNEQFF. Written as DNA, the CDR3 is TGCGCCAGCAGCCCCCCTGGCAGTAGCCGCAATGAGCAGTTCTTC.

The CDR3, as DNA: TGTGCCAGCAGCTCCGAACCTCTATACAGGGGTGGAAACACCATATATTTT. It encodes CASSSEPLYRGGNTIYF. This chain connects TRBV7-2 to TRBJ1-3, with 7 bases matching TRBD1. The trim removed 4 bases at V and 3 bases at J, leaving 12 bases unmatched. The V gene's germline CDR1 is SGHTA and CDR2 FQGNSA. The CDR3 has 17 residues.

In nucleotides, the CDR3 is TGTGCCAGCAGCCGGGTCAATGAGCAGTTCTTC. Its translation is CASSRVNEQFF. This chain joins TRBV14 and TRBJ2-1; no clear D. Germline loops: CDR1 SGHDN, CDR2 FVKESK. CDR3 size: 11 residues. V shed 4 bases and J shed 6 bases, with 4 bases lying between them.

The chain carries TRBV30 and TRBJ1-4; D possibly corresponds to TRBD1 (6 bases). CDR1 and CDR2 from the germline V gene are GTSNPN and SVGIG (reference sequence). V dropped 2 bases and J dropped 4 bases, with 8 bases sitting between them. The CDR3 totals 13 residues. In DNA form, the CDR3 reads TGTGCCTGGAGTCGACAGGTTAATGAAAAACTGTTTTTT. Protein product: CAWSRQVNEKLFF. Looking up the rest from reference TRBV30 and TRBJ1-4 gives the full variable domain: SQTIHQWPATLVQPVGSPLSLECTVEGTSNPNLYWYRQAAGRGLQLLFYSVGIGQISSEVPQNLSASRPQDRQFILSSKKLLLSDSGFYLCAWSRQVNEKLFFGSGTQLSVL.

The chain joins TRBV9 to TRBJ2-5; 8 bases are shared with TRBD2. CDR1 is SGDLS and CDR2 is YYNGEE in the germline V gene. Trimming cost V 4 bases and J 4 bases; bases outside gene matches: 9. CDR3 length: 15 residues. The CDR3 DNA sequence: TGTGCCAGCAGCCCTCGGCAGCTAGCGGGAGAGACCCAGTACTTC. Its protein product is CASSPRQLAGETQYF.

The chain links TRBV5-1 to TRBJ2-5; D ambiguous. Trimming took off 4 bases at V and 4 bases at J, with 14 bases between the two ends. This CDR3 region has 14 residues. Germline values: CDR1 SGHRS, CDR2 YFSETQ. CDR3 DNA: TGCGCCAGCAGCGAGGCGGATCCGGGAGAGACCCAGTACTTC. Translation gives CASSEADPGETQYF.